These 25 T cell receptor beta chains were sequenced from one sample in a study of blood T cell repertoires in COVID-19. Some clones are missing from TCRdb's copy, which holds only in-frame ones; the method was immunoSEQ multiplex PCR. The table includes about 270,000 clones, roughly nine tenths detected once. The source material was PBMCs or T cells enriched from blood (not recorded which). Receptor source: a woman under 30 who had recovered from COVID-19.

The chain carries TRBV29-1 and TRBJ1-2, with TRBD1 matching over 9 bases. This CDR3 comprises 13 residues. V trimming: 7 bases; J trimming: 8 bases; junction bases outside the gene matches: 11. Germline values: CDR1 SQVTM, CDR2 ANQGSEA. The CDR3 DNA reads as TGCAGCGATTCGGGACAGGGATTTGAGGGCTACACCTTC. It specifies CSDSGQGFEGYTF.

CDR3 sequence (DNA): TGTGCCAGCAGCATCCGGGACACCCTTTGGGATACGCAGTATTTT. This gives the protein CASSIRDTLWDTQYF. V is TRBV3-1 (or the pseudogene TRBV3-2) and J is TRBJ2-3, with D maybe TRBD1 (6 bases). This CDR3 has 15 residues. The germline V and J ends were trimmed by 5 bases and 6 bases, with 18 bases remaining between them. The germline V gene encodes CDR1 LGHDT and CDR2 YNNKEL (reference sequence).

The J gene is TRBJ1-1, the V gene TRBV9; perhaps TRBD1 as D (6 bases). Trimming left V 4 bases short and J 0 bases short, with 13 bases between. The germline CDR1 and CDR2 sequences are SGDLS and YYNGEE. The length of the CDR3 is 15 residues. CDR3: CASSPLDSLNTEAFF. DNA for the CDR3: TGTGCCAGCAGCCCGTTGGACAGTCTGAACACTGAAGCTTTCTTT.

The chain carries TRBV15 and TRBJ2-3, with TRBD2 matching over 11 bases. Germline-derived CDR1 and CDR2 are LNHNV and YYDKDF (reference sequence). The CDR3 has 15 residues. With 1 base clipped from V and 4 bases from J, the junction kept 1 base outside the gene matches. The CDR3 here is CATSRVAGGPDTQYF. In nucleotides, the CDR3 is TGTGCCACCAGCAGAGTAGCGGGAGGGCCAGATACGCAGTATTTT.

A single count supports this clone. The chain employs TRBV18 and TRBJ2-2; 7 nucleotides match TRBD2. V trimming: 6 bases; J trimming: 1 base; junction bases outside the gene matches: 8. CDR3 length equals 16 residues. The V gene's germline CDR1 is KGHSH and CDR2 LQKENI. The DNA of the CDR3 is TGTGCCAGCTCCTCGCTGGCGGGAGTGAACACCGGGGAGCTGTTTTTT. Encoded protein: CASSSLAGVNTGELFF.

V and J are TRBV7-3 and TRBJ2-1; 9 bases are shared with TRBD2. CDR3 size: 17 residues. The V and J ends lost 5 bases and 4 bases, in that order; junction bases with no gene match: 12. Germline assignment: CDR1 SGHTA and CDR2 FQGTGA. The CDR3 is CASSMRSGTSSYNEQFF. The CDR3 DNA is TGTGCCAGCAGCATGCGATCTGGGACTAGCTCTTACAATGAGCAGTTCTTC.

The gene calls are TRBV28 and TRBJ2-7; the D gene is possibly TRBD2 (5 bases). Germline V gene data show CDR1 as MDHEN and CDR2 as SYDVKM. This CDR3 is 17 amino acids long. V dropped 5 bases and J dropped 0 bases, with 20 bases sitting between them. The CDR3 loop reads CASSPLESGKSSYEQYF. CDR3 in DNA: TGTGCCAGCAGTCCCCTTGAGAGCGGCAAGAGCTCCTACGAGCAGTACTTC.

As DNA, the CDR3 is TGTGCCAGCAGTTTACCCGGAGGGACTAGCTACGAGCAGTACTTC. Encoded protein: CASSLPGGTSYEQYF. The J gene is TRBJ2-7, the V gene TRBV28; TRBD2 agrees at 8 bases. The J segment lost 3 bases and the V segment lost 2 bases, leaving 6 bases of the junction unmatched. Germline lookup yields CDR1 MDHEN and CDR2 SYDVKM. The CDR3 is 15 amino acids. Looking up the rest from reference TRBV28 and TRBJ2-7 gives the full variable domain: DVKVTQSSRYLVKRTGEKVFLECVQDMDHENMFWYRQDPGLGLRLIYFSYDVKMKEKGDIPEGYSVSREKKERFSLILESASTNQTSMYLCASSLPGGTSYEQYFGPGTRLTVT.

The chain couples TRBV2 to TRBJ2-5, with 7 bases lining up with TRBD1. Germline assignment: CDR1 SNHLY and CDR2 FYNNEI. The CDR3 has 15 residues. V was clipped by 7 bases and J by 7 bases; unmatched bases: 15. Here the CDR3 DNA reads TGTGCCAGCATATATCCTCGGACAGGAGTACGGACCCAGTACTTC. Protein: CASIYPRTGVRTQYF.

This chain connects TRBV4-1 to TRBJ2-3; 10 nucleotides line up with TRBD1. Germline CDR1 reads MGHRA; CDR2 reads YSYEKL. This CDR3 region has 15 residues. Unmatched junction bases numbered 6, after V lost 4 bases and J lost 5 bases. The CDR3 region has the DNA TGCGCCAGCAGCCGCTGGACAGGGGGGGGAGATACGCAGTATTTT. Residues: CASSRWTGGGDTQYF.

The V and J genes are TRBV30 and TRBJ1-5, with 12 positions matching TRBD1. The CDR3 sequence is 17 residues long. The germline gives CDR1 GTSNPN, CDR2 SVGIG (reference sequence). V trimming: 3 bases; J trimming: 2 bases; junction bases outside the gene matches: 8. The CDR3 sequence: CAWRGGQGAYGNQPQHF. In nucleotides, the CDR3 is TGTGCCTGGAGAGGGGGACAGGGGGCATATGGCAATCAGCCCCAGCATTTT. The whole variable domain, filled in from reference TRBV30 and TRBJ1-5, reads SQTIHQWPATLVQPVGSPLSLECTVEGTSNPNLYWYRQAAGRGLQLLFYSVGIGQISSEVPQNLSASRPQDRQFILSSKKLLLSDSGFYLCAWRGGQGAYGNQPQHFGDGTRLSIL.

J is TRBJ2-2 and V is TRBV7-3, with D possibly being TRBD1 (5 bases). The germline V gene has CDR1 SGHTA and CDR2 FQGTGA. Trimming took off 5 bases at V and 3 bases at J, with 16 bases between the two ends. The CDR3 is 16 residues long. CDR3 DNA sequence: TGTGCCAGCAGCCCAGTCCTTGGGGCGGACACCGGGGAGCTGTTTTTT. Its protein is CASSPVLGADTGELFF.

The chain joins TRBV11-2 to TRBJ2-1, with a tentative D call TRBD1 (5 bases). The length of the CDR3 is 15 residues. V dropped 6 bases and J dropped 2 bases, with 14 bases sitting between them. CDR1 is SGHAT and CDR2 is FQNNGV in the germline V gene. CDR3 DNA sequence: TGTGCCAGCAGTTACCAGGGTAGCACCTACAATGAGCAGTTCTTC. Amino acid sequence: CASSYQGSTYNEQFF.

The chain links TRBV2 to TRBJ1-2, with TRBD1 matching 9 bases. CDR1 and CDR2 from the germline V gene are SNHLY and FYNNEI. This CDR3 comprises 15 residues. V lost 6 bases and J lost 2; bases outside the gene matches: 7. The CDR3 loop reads CASRTGTGTNYGYTF. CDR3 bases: TGTGCCAGCAGGACGGGGACAGGGACCAACTATGGCTACACCTTC.

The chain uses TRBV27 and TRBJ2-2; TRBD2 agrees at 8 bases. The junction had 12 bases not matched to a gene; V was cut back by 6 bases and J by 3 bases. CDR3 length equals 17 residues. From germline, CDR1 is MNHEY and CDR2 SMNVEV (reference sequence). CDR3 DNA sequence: TGTGCCAGCAGGGGGCGTACAGCGGGGGACGACACCGGGGAGCTGTTTTTT. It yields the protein CASRGRTAGDDTGELFF.

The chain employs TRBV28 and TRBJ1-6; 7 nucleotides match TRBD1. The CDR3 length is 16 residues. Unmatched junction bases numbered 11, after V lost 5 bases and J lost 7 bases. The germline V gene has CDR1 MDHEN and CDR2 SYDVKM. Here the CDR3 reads CASSPSQQGRNSPLHF. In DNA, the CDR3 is TGTGCCAGCAGTCCCTCCCAACAGGGGAGGAATTCACCCCTCCACTTT.

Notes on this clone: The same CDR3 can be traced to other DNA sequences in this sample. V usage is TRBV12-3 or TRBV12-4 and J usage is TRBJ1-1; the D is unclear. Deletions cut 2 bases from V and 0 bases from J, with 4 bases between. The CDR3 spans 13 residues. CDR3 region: CASSLTVNTEAFF. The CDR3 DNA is TGTGCCAGCAGTTTAACGGTGAACACTGAAGCTTTCTTT.

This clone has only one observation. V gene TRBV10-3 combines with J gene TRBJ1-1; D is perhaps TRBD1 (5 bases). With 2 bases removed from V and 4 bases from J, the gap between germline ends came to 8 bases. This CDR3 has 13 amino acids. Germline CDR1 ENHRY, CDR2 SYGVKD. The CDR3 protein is CAISEGAGTEAFF. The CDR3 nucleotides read TGTGCCATCAGTGAGGGGGCTGGCACTGAAGCTTTCTTT.

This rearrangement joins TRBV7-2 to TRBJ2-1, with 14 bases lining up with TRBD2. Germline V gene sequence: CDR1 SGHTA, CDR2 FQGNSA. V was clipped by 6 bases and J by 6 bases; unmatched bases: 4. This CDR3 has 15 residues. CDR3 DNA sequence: TGTGCCAGCAGTCGACTAGCGGGAGGGCTCAATGAGCAGTTCTTC. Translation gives CASSRLAGGLNEQFF.

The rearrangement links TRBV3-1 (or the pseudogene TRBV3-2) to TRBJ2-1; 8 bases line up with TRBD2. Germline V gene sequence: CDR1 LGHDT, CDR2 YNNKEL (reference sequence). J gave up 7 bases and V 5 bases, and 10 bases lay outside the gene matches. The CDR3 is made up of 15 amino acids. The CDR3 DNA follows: TGTGCCAGCAGCTTGAGCGGGAGCGAGAGGAATGAGCAGTTCTTC. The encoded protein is CASSLSGSERNEQFF.

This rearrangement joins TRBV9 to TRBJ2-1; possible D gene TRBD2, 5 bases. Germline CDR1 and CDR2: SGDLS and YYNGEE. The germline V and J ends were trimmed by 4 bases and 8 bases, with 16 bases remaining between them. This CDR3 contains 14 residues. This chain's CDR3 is CASSPSGGPHEQFF. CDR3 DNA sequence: TGTGCCAGCAGCCCCTCCGGCGGGCCCCATGAGCAGTTCTTC.

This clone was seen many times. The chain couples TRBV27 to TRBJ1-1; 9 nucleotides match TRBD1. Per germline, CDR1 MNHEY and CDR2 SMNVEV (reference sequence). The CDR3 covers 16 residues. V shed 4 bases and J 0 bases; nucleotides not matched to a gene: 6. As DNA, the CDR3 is TGTGCCAGCAGTTCCGGACAGGGGATTATGAACACTGAAGCTTTCTTT. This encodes CASSSGQGIMNTEAFF.

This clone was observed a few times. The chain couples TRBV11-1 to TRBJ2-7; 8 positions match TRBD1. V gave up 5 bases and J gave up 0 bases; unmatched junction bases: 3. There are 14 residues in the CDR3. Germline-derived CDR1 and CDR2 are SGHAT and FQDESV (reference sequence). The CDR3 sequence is CASSKDRVSYEQYF. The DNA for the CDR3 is TGTGCCAGCAGCAAGGACAGGGTCTCCTACGAGCAGTACTTC.

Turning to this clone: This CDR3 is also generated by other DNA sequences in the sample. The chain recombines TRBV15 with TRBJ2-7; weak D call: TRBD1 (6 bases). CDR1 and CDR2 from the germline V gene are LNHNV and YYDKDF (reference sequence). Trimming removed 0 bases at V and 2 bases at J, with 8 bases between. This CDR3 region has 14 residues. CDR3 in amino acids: CATSRDRGPYEQYF. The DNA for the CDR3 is TGTGCCACCAGCAGAGACAGGGGACCCTACGAGCAGTACTTC.

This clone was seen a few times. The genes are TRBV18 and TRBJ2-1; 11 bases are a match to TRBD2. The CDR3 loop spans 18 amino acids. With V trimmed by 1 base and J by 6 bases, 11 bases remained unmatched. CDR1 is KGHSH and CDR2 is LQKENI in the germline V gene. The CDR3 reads CASSPRVTSGTTGNEQFF. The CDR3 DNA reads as TGTGCCAGCTCACCACGTGTGACTAGCGGGACTACCGGCAATGAGCAGTTCTTC. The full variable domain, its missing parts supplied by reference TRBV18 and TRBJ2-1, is NAGVMQNPRHLVRRRGQEARLRCSPMKGHSHVYWYRQLPEEGLKFMVYLQKENIIDESGMPKERFSAEFPKEGPSILRIQQVVRGDSAAYFCASSPRVTSGTTGNEQFFGPGTRLTVL.